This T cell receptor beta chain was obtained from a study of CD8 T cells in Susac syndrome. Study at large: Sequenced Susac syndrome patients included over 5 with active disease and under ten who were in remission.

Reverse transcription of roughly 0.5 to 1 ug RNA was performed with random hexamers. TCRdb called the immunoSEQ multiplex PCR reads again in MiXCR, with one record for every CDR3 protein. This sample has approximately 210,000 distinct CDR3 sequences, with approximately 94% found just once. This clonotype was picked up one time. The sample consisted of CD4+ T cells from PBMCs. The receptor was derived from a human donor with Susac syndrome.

CDR3 protein: CASTRQVGTDTQYF. CDR3 DNA sequence: TGTGCCAGCACGAGACAGGTGGGGACAGATACGCAGTATTTT. The chain is built from TRBV5-4 and TRBJ2-3; D perhaps matches TRBD1 (6 bases). The CDR3 consists of 14 residues. Germline assignment: CDR1 SGHNT and CDR2 YYREEE (reference sequence). The V end lost 6 bases, the J end lost 3 bases, and 14 bases lay between the germline ends.